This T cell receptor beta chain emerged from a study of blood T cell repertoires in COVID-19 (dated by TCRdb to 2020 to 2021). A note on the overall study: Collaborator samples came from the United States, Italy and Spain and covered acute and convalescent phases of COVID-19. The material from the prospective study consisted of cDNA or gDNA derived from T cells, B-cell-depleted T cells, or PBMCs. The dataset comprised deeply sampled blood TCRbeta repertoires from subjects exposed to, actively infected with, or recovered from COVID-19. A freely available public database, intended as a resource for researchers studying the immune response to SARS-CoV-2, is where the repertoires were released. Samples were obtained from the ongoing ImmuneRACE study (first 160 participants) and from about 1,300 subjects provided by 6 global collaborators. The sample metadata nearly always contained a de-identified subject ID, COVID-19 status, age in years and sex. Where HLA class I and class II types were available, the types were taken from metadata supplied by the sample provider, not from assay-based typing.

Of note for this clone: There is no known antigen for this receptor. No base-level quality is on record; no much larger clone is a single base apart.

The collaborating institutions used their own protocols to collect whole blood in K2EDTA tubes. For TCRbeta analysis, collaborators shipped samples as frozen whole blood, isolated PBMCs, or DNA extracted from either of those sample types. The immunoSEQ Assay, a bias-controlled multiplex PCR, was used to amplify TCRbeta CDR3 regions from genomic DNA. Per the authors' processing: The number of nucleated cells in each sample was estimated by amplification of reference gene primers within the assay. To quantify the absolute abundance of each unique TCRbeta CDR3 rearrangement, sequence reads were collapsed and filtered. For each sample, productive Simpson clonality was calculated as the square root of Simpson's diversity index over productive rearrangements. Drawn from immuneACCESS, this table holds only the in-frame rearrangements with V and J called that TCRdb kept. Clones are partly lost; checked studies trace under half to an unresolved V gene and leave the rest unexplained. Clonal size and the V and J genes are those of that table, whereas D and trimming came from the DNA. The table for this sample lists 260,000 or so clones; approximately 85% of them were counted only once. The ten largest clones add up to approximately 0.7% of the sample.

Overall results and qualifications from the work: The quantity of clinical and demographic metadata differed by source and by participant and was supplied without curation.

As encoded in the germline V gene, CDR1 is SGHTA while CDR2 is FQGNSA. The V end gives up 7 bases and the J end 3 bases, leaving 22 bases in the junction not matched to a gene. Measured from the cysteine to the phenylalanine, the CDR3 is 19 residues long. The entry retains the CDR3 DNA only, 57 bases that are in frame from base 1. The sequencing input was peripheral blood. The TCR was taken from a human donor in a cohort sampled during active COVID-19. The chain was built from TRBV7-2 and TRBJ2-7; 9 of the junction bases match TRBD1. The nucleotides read TGTGCCAGCACCAATCAGGGACAGGGAGGCGGTGTGTCCCTCTACGAGCAGTACTTC. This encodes CASTNQGQGGGVSLYEQYF. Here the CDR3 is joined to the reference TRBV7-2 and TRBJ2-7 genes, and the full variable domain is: GAGVSQSPSNKVTEKGKDVELRCDPISGHTALYWYRQSLGQGLEFLIYFQGNSAPDKSGLPSDRFSAERTGGSVSTLTIQRTQQEDSAVYLCASTNQGQGGGVSLYEQYFGPGTRLTVT.